A selection of T cell receptor beta chains follows, all from one sample in a study of T cell responses to AZD1222 COVID-19 vaccine. The method was immunoSEQ multiplex PCR; TCRdb's version includes in-frame clones alone and lacks a portion of them. The repertoire holds roughly 120,000 clones, with approximately 90% as singletons. Sequenced here: peripheral blood, sampled on day 0 of AZD1222 vaccination. These receptors all stem from an adult in good health. Each CDR3 is given with its conserved first and last residue. A D gene is named only where the DNA matches it firmly. Clone sizes are given selectively: once, few, many, or a class where the clone is expanded.

CDR3 DNA: TGTGCCAGCAGCTTAGCGCAGGGGAGCACAGATACGCAGTATTTT
CDR3 protein: CASSLAQGSTDTQYF
J gene: TRBJ2-3
D gene: -
clone size: once
V gene: TRBV7-8

CDR3 DNA: TGTGCCAGCAGCTTATATGGGACAGGGGTGAGCACCGGGGAGCTGTTTTTT
CDR3 protein: CASSLYGTGVSTGELFF
J gene: TRBJ2-2
D gene: TRBD1
clone size: -
V gene: TRBV7-9

CDR3 DNA: TGCGCCAGCAGCCTTGGCGGCGGGAGGTCCTCCTACGAGCAGTACTTC
CDR3 protein: CASSLGGGRSSYEQYF
J gene: TRBJ2-7
D gene: TRBD2
clone size: -
V gene: TRBV4-1

CDR3 DNA: TGTGCCAGCAGCAAAGTTGGAAAGGGATACGAGCAGTACTTC
CDR3 protein: CASSKVGKGYEQYF
J gene: TRBJ2-7
D gene: -
clone size: once
V gene: TRBV21-1

CDR3 DNA: TGTGCCACTCGCGTAGGGACTGAAGAGATCCAGTACTTC
CDR3 protein: CATRVGTEEIQYF
J gene: TRBJ2-5
D gene: -
clone size: -
V gene: TRBV10-3

CDR3 DNA: TGTGCCAGCAGCGGTCAGCCCCAGCATTTT
CDR3 protein: CASSGQPQHF
J gene: TRBJ1-5
D gene: -
clone size: -
V gene: TRBV28

CDR3 DNA: TGTGCCAGCAGTAGGGACAGGGGAGTAGGGGAGACCCAGTACTTC
CDR3 protein: CASSRDRGVGETQYF
J gene: TRBJ2-5
D gene: TRBD1
clone size: once
V gene: TRBV7-2

CDR3 DNA: TGTGCCAGCAGCTTAGGACAGGGCCGTGCTGGAAACACCATATATTTT
CDR3 protein: CASSLGQGRAGNTIYF
J gene: TRBJ1-3
D gene: TRBD1
clone size: -
V gene: TRBV7-6

CDR3 DNA: TGTGCCAGCAGTTTAGGTCAGGATGGCTACACCTTC
CDR3 protein: CASSLGQDGYTF
J gene: TRBJ1-2
D gene: -
clone size: few
V gene: TRBV12-3/TRBV12-4

CDR3 DNA: TGTGCCAGCAGCTTGGACCTGAACACTGAAGCTTTCTTT
CDR3 protein: CASSLDLNTEAFF
J gene: TRBJ1-1
D gene: -
clone size: -
V gene: TRBV7-3

CDR3 DNA: TGTGCCAGCAGTGAAGGGACAGGAGGCTCTGGAAACACCATATATTTT
CDR3 protein: CASSEGTGGSGNTIYF
J gene: TRBJ1-3
D gene: TRBD1
clone size: -
V gene: TRBV2

CDR3 DNA: TGTGCCAGCAGCCAAGGGGCGGGAGGCTACACCTTC
CDR3 protein: CASSQGAGGYTF
J gene: TRBJ1-2
D gene: -
clone size: -
V gene: TRBV3-1/TRBV3-2

CDR3 DNA: TGTGCCAGCAGCGTATCACTAGCGGGAGGTCAAGGTGGGCAGTATTTT
CDR3 protein: CASSVSLAGGQGGQYF
J gene: TRBJ2-3
D gene: TRBD2
clone size: -
V gene: TRBV9

CDR3 DNA: TGTGCCAGCAGCTTAGTATGGGGAACTAATGAAAAACTGTTTTTT
CDR3 protein: CASSLVWGTNEKLFF
J gene: TRBJ1-4
D gene: -
clone size: -
V gene: TRBV7-2

CDR3 DNA: TGTGCCGTTATTGGTACTGAAGCTTTCTTT
CDR3 protein: CAVIGTEAFF
J gene: TRBJ1-1
D gene: -
clone size: -
V gene: TRBV2

CDR3 DNA: TGTGCCGCCCGAGGGGTAGGGGCGGTTCAGCCCCAGCATTTT
CDR3 protein: CAARGVGAVQPQHF
J gene: TRBJ1-5
D gene: -
clone size: -
V gene: TRBV28

CDR3 DNA: TGTGCCAGCAGCTTGGTTGGCTACGAGCAGTACTTC
CDR3 protein: CASSLVGYEQYF
J gene: TRBJ2-7
D gene: -
clone size: -
V gene: TRBV5-4

CDR3 DNA: TGCAGCGTTGAAGTCGACTTGCGGGGGGGTGGCTACACCTTC
CDR3 protein: CSVEVDLRGGGYTF
J gene: TRBJ1-2
D gene: -
clone size: -
V gene: TRBV29-1

CDR3 DNA: TGTGCCAGCAGCCCTCAGAGAGGACAACAGGATACGCAGTATTTT
CDR3 protein: CASSPQRGQQDTQYF
J gene: TRBJ2-3
D gene: -
clone size: -
V gene: TRBV7-9

CDR3 DNA: TGCGCCAGCAGCTTGGGCCAGGATCAAGAGACCCAGTACTTC
CDR3 protein: CASSLGQDQETQYF
J gene: TRBJ2-5
D gene: -
clone size: -
V gene: TRBV5-1

CDR3 DNA: TGTGCCAGCAGCGTAGTCCAGGGTAATGGCTACACCTTC
CDR3 protein: CASSVVQGNGYTF
J gene: TRBJ1-2
D gene: -
clone size: once
V gene: TRBV9

CDR3 DNA: TGTGCCAGCAGTCCACTAGCGGGGGTGGCTGAGCAGTTCTTC
CDR3 protein: CASSPLAGVAEQFF
J gene: TRBJ2-1
D gene: TRBD2
clone size: -
V gene: TRBV5-6

CDR3 DNA: TGTGCCAGCAGCCCCCCGACAGCCCCGGCTGAAAAACTGTTTTTT
CDR3 protein: CASSPPTAPAEKLFF
J gene: TRBJ1-4
D gene: -
clone size: -
V gene: TRBV3-1/TRBV3-2

CDR3 DNA: TGTGCCAGCAGTCCCCTTACCTACGAGCAGTACTTC
CDR3 protein: CASSPLTYEQYF
J gene: TRBJ2-7
D gene: -
clone size: -
V gene: TRBV2

CDR3 DNA: TGTGCCAGCAGCCAGGGCATTAACACTGAAGCTTTCTTT
CDR3 protein: CASSQGINTEAFF
J gene: TRBJ1-1
D gene: -
clone size: -
V gene: TRBV3-1/TRBV3-2

CDR3 DNA: TGTGCCAGCAGTTTTAACGACAGGCCTGAAGCTTTCTTT
CDR3 protein: CASSFNDRPEAFF
J gene: TRBJ1-1
D gene: -
clone size: -
V gene: TRBV27